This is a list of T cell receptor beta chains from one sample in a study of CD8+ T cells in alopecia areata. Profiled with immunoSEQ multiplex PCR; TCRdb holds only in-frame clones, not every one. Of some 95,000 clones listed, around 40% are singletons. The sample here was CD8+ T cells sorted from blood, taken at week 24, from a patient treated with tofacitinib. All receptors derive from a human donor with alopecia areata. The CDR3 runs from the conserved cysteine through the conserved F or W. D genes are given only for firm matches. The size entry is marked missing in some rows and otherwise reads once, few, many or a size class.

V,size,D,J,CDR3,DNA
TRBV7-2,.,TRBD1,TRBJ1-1,CASSSTGSANTEAFF,TGTGCCAGCAGCTCGACAGGGAGTGCGAACACTGAAGCTTTCTTT
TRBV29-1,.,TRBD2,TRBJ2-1,CSVEGLAGGAYEQFF,TGCAGCGTTGAAGGACTAGCGGGAGGTGCATATGAGCAGTTCTTC
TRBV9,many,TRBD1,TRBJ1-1,CASSTQGANTEAFF,TGTGCCAGCAGCACTCAGGGGGCGAACACTGAAGCTTTCTTT
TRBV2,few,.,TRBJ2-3,CASREVQASTDTQYF,TGTGCCAGCAGAGAAGTACAAGCTAGCACAGATACGCAGTATTTT
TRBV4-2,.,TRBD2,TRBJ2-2,CASRIEGLSGMGELFF,TGTGCCAGCCGGATTGAGGGGCTAAGCGGGATGGGGGAGCTGTTTTTT
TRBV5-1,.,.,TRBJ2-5,CASSAEYGETQYF,TGCGCCAGCAGCGCGGAGTACGGGGAGACCCAGTACTTC
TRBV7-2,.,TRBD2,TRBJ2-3,CASSFPRPSGSLTDTQYF,TGTGCCAGCAGCTTCCCCCGGCCTAGCGGGAGTTTAACAGATACGCAGTATTTT
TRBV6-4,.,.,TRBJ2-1,CASSDRGREQFF,TGTGCCAGCAGTGACCGGGGACGGGAGCAGTTCTTC
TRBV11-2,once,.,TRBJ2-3,CASSLRQDKDGTQYF,TGTGCCAGCAGCTTACGACAGGATAAAGATGGTACGCAGTATTTT
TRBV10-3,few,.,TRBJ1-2,CAISESTAASYGYTF,TGTGCCATCAGTGAGTCGACGGCGGCAAGCTATGGCTACACCTTC
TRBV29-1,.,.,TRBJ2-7,CSVKLSYEQYF,TGCAGCGTTAAGCTCTCCTACGAGCAGTACTTC
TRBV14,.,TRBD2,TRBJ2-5,CASSQVRGGTQYF,TGTGCCAGCAGCCAAGTCCGCGGGGGAACGCAGTACTTC
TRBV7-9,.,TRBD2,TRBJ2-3,CASSQPLAGATDTQYF,TGTGCCAGCAGCCAACCACTAGCGGGAGCGACAGATACGCAGTATTTT
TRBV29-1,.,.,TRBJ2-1,CSVGLGPSYNEQFF,TGCAGCGTTGGTTTGGGCCCCTCCTACAATGAGCAGTTCTTC
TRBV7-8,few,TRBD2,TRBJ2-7,CASRKTGTRSSYEQYF,TGTGCCAGCAGAAAAACCGGGACTAGGAGCTCCTACGAGCAGTACTTC
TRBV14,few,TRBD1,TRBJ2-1,CASSLGQGALNEQFF,TGTGCCAGCAGCCTTGGACAGGGGGCGCTAAATGAGCAGTTCTTC
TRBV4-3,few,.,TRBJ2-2,CASSQEGRKGSAGELFF,TGCGCCAGCAGCCAAGAAGGGAGGAAGGGTTCGGCCGGGGAGCTGTTTTTT
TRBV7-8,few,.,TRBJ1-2,CASSLDPLPNYGYTF,TGTGCCAGCAGCTTAGACCCCCTGCCTAACTATGGCTACACCTTC
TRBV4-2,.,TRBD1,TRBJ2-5,CASSQEGQGDQETQYF,TGTGCCAGCAGCCAAGAGGGACAGGGGGACCAAGAGACCCAGTACTTC
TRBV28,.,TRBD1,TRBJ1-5,CASSRRQGARVNQPQHF,TGTGCCAGCAGCCGCCGCCAGGGGGCGCGGGTCAATCAGCCCCAGCATTTT
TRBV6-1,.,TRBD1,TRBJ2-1,CASSGGQGTLSYNEQFF,TGTGCCAGCAGTGGGGGACAGGGGACCCTCTCCTACAATGAGCAGTTCTTC
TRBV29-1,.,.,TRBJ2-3,CSAGLAETDTQYF,TGCAGTGCAGGGTTGGCTGAGACAGATACGCAGTATTTT
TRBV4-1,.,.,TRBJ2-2,CASSPLLWAPGELFF,TGCGCCAGCAGCCCTTTACTCTGGGCCCCCGGGGAGCTGTTTTTT
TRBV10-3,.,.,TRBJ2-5,CAISESLQGGPRMETQYF,TGTGCCATCAGTGAGTCGCTGCAGGGCGGTCCAAGAATGGAGACCCAGTACTTC
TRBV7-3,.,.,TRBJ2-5,CASSLNGNQETQYF,TGTGCCAGCAGCTTAAATGGCAACCAAGAGACCCAGTACTTC
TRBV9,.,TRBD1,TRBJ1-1,CASSTGATEAFF,TGTGCCAGCAGCACAGGGGCGACTGAAGCTTTCTTT
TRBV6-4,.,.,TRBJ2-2,CASSEDYTGELFF,TGTGCCAGCAGTGAGGACTACACCGGGGAGCTGTTTTTT
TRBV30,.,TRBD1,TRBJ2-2,CAWSRDRVTGELFF,TGTGCCTGGAGTCGGGACAGGGTTACCGGGGAGCTGTTTTTT
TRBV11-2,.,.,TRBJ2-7,CASSLTATYEQYF,TGTGCCAGCAGCCTTACAGCTACCTACGAGCAGTACTTC
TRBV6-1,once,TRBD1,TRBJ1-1,CASRTGTGLTEAFF,TGTGCCAGCAGAACCGGGACAGGGCTCACTGAAGCTTTCTTT
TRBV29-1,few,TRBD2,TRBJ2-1,CSVEGTSGPQGRFF,TGCAGCGTTGAGGGGACTAGCGGACCGCAGGGTCGGTTCTTC
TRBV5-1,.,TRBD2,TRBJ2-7,CASSSGSAGVYEQYF,TGCGCCAGCAGCTCTGGTTCAGCGGGAGTATACGAGCAGTACTTC
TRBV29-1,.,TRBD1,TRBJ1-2,CSVAQGAGGYTF,TGCAGCGTGGCACAGGGGGCAGGAGGCTACACCTTC
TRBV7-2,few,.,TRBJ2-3,CASSFPTDTSTDTQYF,TGTGCCAGCAGCTTTCCGACAGATACTAGCACAGATACGCAGTATTTT
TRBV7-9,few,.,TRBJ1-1,CASSLVLGNTEAFF,TGTGCCAGCAGCTTAGTGTTAGGGAACACTGAAGCTTTCTTT
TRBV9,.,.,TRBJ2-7,CASSVGLGPSYEQYF,TGTGCCAGCAGCGTAGGATTGGGACCCTCCTACGAGCAGTACTTC
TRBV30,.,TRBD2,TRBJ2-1,CAWTSILAGGYNEQFF,TGTGCCTGGACCTCGATTCTAGCGGGAGGCTACAATGAGCAGTTCTTC
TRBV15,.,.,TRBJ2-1,CATSSPPRTRTSNEQFF,TGTGCCACCAGCAGCCCCCCCCGGACAAGGACGTCCAATGAGCAGTTCTTC
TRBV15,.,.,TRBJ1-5,CATSSIYRNQPQHF,TGTGCCACCAGCAGCATCTACAGGAATCAGCCCCAGCATTTT
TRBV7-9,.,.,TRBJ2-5,CASSLRTLGEETQYF,TGTGCCAGCAGCTTACGTACTCTGGGGGAAGAGACCCAGTACTTC
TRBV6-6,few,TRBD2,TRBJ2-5,CASTMTSRETQYF,TGTGCCAGCACCATGACTAGCAGAGAGACCCAGTACTTC
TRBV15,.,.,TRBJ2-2,CATPRENTGELFF,TGTGCCACCCCCCGGGAAAACACCGGGGAGCTGTTTTTT
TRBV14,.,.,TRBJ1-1,CASSQYWNLRTEAFF,TGTGCCAGCAGCCAATATTGGAACCTAAGGACTGAAGCTTTCTTT
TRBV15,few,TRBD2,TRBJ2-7,CATSMGPLATTYEQYF,TGTGCCACCAGCATGGGGCCACTAGCGACGACCTACGAGCAGTACTTC
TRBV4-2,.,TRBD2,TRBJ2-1,CASSQDWGGGYNEQFF,TGTGCCAGCAGCCAAGATTGGGGCGGGGGATACAATGAGCAGTTCTTC
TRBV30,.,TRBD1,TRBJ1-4,CAWSVDRGMFF,TGTGCCTGGAGTGTAGACAGGGGAATGTTTTTT
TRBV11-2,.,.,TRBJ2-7,CASSLVANYEQYF,TGTGCCAGCAGCTTAGTGGCGAACTACGAGCAGTACTTC
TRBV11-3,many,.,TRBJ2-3,CASSLDGGPSTDTQYF,TGTGCCAGCAGCTTAGATGGGGGCCCTAGCACAGATACGCAGTATTTT
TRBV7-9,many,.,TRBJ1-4,CAGGPIGEKLFF,TGTGCCGGCGGCCCCATAGGCGAAAAACTGTTTTTT